This record looks at one T cell receptor (beta chain) sequence and its context. Its antigen is unknown. This entry belongs to a study of T cell responses to AZD1222 COVID-19 vaccine. Study results and limitations: CD4 TCRs linked to vaccination spanned spike, dominating at 160-218 and 743-854. Reportedly, close to half of spike-specific TCRs are directed against unmutated variant regions. Baseline seropositivity characterized only six or seven AZD1222 recipients.

V was pared by 9 bases and J by 3 bases, with 4 bases of the junction left unmatched. The CDR3 runs to 13 residues. CDR1 and CDR2 (germline): KGHDR, SFDVKD. Here immunoSEQ multiplex PCR was the method, and the copy in TCRdb shows in-frame clones only, minus some. The sample lists some 100,000 clones; roughly 87% were seen once. The specimen comprised peripheral blood, sampled on day 0 of AZD1222 vaccination. This receptor was identified in an adult in good health. The genes are TRBV24-1 and TRBJ1-3, with TRBD1 identical over 7 bases. CDR3 loop: CATSDRLGNTIYF. As DNA, the CDR3 is TGTGCCACCTCGGACAGGCTTGGAAACACCATATATTTT.